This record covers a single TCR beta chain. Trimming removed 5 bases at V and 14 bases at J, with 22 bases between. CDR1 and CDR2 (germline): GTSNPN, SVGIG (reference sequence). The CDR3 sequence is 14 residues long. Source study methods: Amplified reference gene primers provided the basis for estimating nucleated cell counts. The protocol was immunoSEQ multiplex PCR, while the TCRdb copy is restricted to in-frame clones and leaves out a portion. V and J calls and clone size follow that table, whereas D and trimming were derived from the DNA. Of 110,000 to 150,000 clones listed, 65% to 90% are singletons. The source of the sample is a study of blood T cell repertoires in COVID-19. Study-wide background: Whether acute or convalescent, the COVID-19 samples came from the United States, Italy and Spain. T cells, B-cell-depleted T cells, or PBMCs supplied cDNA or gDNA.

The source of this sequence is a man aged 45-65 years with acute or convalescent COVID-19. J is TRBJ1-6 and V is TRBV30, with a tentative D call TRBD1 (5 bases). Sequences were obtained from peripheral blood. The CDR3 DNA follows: TGTGCCTGGGGCCAGGAACTGGGACTACAGGCCCTCCACTTT. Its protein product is CAWGQELGLQALHF.